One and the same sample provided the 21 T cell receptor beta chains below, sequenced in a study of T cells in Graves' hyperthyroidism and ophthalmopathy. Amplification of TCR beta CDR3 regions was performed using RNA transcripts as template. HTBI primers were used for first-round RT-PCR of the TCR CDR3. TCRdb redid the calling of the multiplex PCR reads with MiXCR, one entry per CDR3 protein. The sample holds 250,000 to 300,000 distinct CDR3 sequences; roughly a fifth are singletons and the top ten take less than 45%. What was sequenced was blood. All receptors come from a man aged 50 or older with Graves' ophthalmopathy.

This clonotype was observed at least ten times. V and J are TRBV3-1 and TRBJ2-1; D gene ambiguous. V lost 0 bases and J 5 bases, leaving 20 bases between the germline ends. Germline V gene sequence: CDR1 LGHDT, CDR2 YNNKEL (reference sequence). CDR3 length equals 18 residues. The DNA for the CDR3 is TGTGCCAGCAGCCAAGATAGAAGGATCCGGTCCTGGAACAATGAGCAGTTCTTC. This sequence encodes CASSQDRRIRSWNNEQFF.

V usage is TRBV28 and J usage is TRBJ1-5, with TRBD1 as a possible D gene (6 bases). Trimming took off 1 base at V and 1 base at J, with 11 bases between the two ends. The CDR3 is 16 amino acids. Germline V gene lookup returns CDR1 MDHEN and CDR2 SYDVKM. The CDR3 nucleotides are TGTGCCAGCAGTTTATATTCAGGGGCGAGCAATCAGCCCCAGCATTTT. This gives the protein CASSLYSGASNQPQHF.

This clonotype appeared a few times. CDR3 coding DNA: TGTGCCAGCAGTTTTCGACTAGCGGGGGGAACCGGGGAGCTGTTTTTT. Translation gives CASSFRLAGGTGELFF. The chain carries TRBV28 and TRBJ2-2; TRBD2 aligns across 13 bases. The junction had 3 bases not matched to a gene; V was cut back by 3 bases and J by 5 bases. Germline assignment: CDR1 MDHEN and CDR2 SYDVKM. This CDR3 is 16 amino acids long.

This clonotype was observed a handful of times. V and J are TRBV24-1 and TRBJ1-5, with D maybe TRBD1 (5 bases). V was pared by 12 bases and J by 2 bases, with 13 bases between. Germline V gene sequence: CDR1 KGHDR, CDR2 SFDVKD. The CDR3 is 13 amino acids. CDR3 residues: CASGGTRNQPQHF. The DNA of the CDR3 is TGTGCCTCAGGCGGGACTCGCAATCAGCCCCAGCATTTT.

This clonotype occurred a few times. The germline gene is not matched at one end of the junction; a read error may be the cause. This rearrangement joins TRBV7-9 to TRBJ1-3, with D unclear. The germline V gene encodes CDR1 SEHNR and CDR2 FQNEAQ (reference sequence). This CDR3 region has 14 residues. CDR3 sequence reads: CASSTQRSGNTIYF. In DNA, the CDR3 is TGTGCCAGCAGCACCCAGAGGTCTGGGAACACCATATATTTT.

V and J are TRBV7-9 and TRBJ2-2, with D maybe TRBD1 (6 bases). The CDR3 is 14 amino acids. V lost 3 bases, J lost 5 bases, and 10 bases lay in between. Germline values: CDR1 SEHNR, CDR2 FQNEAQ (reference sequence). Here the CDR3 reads CASSFNRDTGELFF. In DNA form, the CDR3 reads TGTGCCAGCAGCTTTAACAGGGATACCGGGGAGCTGTTTTTT.

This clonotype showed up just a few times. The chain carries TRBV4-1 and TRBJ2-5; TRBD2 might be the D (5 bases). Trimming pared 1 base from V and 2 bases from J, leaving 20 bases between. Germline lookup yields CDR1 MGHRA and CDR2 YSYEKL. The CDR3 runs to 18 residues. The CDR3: CASSQGVGAAHFQETQYF. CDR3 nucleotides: TGCGCCAGCAGCCAAGGAGTGGGAGCAGCCCACTTTCAAGAGACCCAGTACTTC.

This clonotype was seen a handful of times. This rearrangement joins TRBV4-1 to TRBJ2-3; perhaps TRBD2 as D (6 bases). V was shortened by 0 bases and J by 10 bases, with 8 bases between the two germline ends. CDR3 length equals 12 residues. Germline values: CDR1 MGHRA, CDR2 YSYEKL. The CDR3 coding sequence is TGCGCCAGCAGCCAAGACGGGGACTCGCAGTATTTT. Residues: CASSQDGDSQYF.

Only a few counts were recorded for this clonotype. The CDR3 DNA sequence: TGTGCCAGCAGTGAAATAGCCAGCACCTACAATGAGCAGTTCTTC. This translates into CASSEIASTYNEQFF. The rearrangement joins TRBV6-1 to TRBJ2-1; D unresolved. The V end lost 2 bases, the J end lost 2 bases, and 10 bases lay between the germline ends. This CDR3 spans 15 amino acids. From germline, CDR1 is MNHNS and CDR2 SASEGT.

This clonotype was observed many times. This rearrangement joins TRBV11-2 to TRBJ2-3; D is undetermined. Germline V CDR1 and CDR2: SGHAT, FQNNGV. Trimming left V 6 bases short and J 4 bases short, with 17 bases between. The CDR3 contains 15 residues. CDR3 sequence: CASRKVEKRADTQYF. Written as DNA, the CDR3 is TGTGCCAGCAGGAAGGTGGAGAAAAGAGCAGATACGCAGTATTTT. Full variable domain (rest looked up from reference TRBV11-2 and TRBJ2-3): EAGVAQSPRYKIIEKRQSVAFWCNPISGHATLYWYQQILGQGPKLLIQFQNNGVVDDSQLPKDRFSAERLKGVDSTLKIQPAKLEDSAVYLCASRKVEKRADTQYFGPGTRLTVL.

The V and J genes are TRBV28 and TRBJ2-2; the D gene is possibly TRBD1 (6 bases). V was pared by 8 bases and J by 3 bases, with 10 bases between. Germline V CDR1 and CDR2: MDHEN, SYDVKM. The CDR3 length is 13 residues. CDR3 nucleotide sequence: TGTGCCAGCCTCAGGACAGACACCGGGGAGCTGTTTTTT. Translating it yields CASLRTDTGELFF.

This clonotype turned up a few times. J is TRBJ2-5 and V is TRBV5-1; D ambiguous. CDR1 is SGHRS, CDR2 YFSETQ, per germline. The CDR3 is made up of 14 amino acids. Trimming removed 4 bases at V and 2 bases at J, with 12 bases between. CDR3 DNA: TGCGCCAGCAGCCTGATGGTGAAACAAGAGACCCAGTACTTC. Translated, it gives CASSLMVKQETQYF.

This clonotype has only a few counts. The CDR3 loop reads CAWSVGRGDGYTF. The CDR3 nucleotides read TGTGCCTGGAGTGTGGGCAGGGGGGATGGCTACACCTTC. The chain couples TRBV30 to TRBJ1-2, with 7 bases aligning to TRBD1. Per germline, CDR1 GTSNPN and CDR2 SVGIG (reference sequence). V lost 0 bases, J lost 6 bases, and 4 bases stayed unmatched. This CDR3 has 13 amino acids.

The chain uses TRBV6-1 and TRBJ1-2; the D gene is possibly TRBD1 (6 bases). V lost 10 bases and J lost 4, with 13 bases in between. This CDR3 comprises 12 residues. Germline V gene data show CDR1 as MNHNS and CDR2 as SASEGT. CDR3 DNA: TGTGCCACCCAGGGGCGCCCCTATGGCTACACCTTC. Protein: CATQGRPYGYTF.

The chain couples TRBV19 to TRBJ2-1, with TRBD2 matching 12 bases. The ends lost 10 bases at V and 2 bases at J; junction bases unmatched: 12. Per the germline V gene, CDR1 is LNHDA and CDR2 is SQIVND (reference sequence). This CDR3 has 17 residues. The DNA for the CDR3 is TGTGCCACCCAGCTTAGGACTAGCGGGATCACCTACAATGAGCAGTTCTTC. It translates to CATQLRTSGITYNEQFF.

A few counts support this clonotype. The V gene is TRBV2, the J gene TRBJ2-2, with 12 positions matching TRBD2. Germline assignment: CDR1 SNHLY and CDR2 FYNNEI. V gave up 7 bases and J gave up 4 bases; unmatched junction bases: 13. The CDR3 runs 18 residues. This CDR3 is CASMKASGRAIRTGELFF. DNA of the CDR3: TGTGCCAGCATGAAGGCTAGCGGGAGGGCCATCCGCACCGGGGAGCTGTTTTTT.

This CDR3 reads CASSQDSLAGGRETQYF. CDR3 nucleotide sequence: TGTGCCAGCAGCCAAGATTCTCTGGCGGGAGGGCGGGAGACCCAGTACTTC. V gene TRBV11-2 combines with J gene TRBJ2-5; 9 bases agree with TRBD2. The CDR3 consists of 17 residues. V gave up 5 bases and J gave up 5 bases; unmatched junction bases: 15. In germline, CDR1 is SGHAT, CDR2 FQNNGV.

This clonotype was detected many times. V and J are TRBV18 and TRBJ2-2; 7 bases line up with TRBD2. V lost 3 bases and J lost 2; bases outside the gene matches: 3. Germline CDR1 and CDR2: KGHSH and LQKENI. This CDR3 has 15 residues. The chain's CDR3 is CASSPSGTNTGELFF. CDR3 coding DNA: TGTGCCAGCTCACCCAGCGGGACTAACACCGGGGAGCTGTTTTTT.

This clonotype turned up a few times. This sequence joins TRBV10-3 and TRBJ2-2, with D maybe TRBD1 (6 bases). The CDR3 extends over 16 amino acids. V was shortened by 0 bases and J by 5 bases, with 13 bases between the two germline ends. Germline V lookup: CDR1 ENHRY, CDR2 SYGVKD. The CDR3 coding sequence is TGTGCCATCAGTGAGTCAGATCCCAGGGGAACCGGGGAGCTGTTTTTT. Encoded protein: CAISESDPRGTGELFF.

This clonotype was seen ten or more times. As DNA, the CDR3 is TGCAGTGCAACGGGACAGGGGGCCATCGAGCAGTACTTC. Residues: CSATGQGAIEQYF. This chain joins TRBV20-1 and TRBJ2-7, with 12 bases lining up with TRBD1. Germline trimming cut 6 bases from V and 6 bases from J; bases unmatched to any gene: 6. The CDR3 is 13 amino acids. CDR1 is DFQATT and CDR2 is SNEGSKA in the germline V gene (reference sequence).

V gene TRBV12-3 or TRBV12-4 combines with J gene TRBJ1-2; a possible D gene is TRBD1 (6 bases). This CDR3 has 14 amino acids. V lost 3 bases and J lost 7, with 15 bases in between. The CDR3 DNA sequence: TGTGCCAGCAGTTTTGAGGGGGGAGGCTCTGGCTACACCTTC. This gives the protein CASSFEGGGSGYTF.